This T cell receptor (beta chain) was captured in a study of blood T cell repertoires in COVID-19. Study-level information: The study drew acute and convalescent COVID-19 samples from the United States, Italy and Spain. The analysed material was cDNA or gDNA that came from T cells, B-cell-depleted T cells, or PBMCs.

The V end lost 0 bases, the J end lost 3 bases, and 15 bases lay between the germline ends. Germline loops: CDR1 SGHRS, CDR2 YFSETQ. The CDR3 is 16 amino acids. Data came from immunoSEQ multiplex PCR; TCRdb stores just in-frame clones and leaves some out. The sample has about 220,000 clones, roughly 84% seen once. The sample was peripheral blood. This chain joins TRBV5-1 and TRBJ1-2; maybe TRBD1 (5 bases). The clonotype was recovered from a woman older than 75 with acute or convalescent COVID-19. The CDR3 loop reads CASSLVKGRTDYGYTF. CDR3 bases: TGCGCCAGCAGCTTGGTAAAGGGGAGGACGGACTATGGCTACACCTTC.